This entry lists 18 T cell receptor beta chains sequenced from one sample in a study of blood T cells in healthy people across ages. A second roughly 7 to 12 cycle PCR used barcoded and J-beta primers. Via MiXCR, TCRdb re-called the 5' RACE reads, giving one row per CDR3 protein. The sample holds around 650,000 distinct CDR3 sequences, less than 40% seen once. Sequencing was done on a sample of blood. Source of these receptors: an elderly woman in good health.

This clonotype was observed at least ten times. V gene TRBV20-1 combines with J gene TRBJ2-3; no firm D call. V gave up 0 bases and J gave up 6 bases, with 13 bases separating them. This CDR3 has 14 residues. Germline lookup yields CDR1 DFQATT and CDR2 SNEGSKA (reference sequence). The CDR3, as DNA: TGCAGTGCTAGAGACTTGGGTCCGAGGGATACGCAGTATTTT. Residues: CSARDLGPRDTQYF.

This clonotype was detected ten times or more. The chain employs TRBV3-1 and TRBJ1-1, with TRBD1 as a possible D gene (6 bases). Per the germline V gene, CDR1 is LGHDT and CDR2 is YNNKEL (reference sequence). The length of the CDR3 is 13 residues. The V end was cut by 4 bases, the J end by 3 bases, with 9 bases between. The CDR3, as DNA: TGTGCCAGCAGCCGGACAGAAGACACTGAAGCTTTCTTT. Translation gives CASSRTEDTEAFF.

The V and J genes are TRBV6-6 and TRBJ1-5; no clear D. V shed 7 bases and J shed 1 base, with 14 bases lying between them. This CDR3 has 15 amino acids. The germline V gene encodes CDR1 MNHNY and CDR2 SVGAGI (reference sequence). CDR3 DNA sequence: TGTGCCAGCATCTTCAACTGGAGGAGCAATCAGCCCCAGCATTTT. Translated: CASIFNWRSNQPQHF.

This clonotype was recorded many times. V is TRBV6-5 and J is TRBJ1-2; TRBD1 matches 7 bases. The CDR3 is 15 residues long. The germline V gene has CDR1 MNHEY and CDR2 SVGAGI. The V and J ends lost 0 bases and 2 bases, in that order; junction bases with no gene match: 3. The CDR3 loop is CASSYSDRQNYGYTF. The CDR3 DNA is TGTGCCAGCAGTTACTCGGACAGGCAAAACTATGGCTACACCTTC.

The chain has TRBV18 and TRBJ1-2; D not resolved. V gave up 2 bases and J gave up 5 bases, with 12 bases separating them. The germline V gene has CDR1 KGHSH and CDR2 LQKENI. The length of the CDR3 is 14 residues. In DNA, the CDR3 is TGTGCCAGCTCACCATTGAGGGAGGAATATGGCTACACCTTC. Amino acids: CASSPLREEYGYTF.

Note on this clonotype: Just one base apart from a much larger clone, this may be a read error. The rearrangement uses TRBV6-6 and TRBJ2-7; D remains unclear. The germline V and J ends were trimmed by 2 bases and 0 bases, with 11 bases remaining between them. The germline CDR1 and CDR2 sequences are MNHNY and SVGAGI (reference sequence). The CDR3 runs to 15 residues. CDR3 loop: CASSYHSSGSYEQYF. DNA for the CDR3: TGTGCCAGCAGTTACCACAGCTCGGGCTCCTACGAGCAGTACTTC.

Regarding this clonotype: Sequence at one end of the junction differs from germline and may be a read error. This chain uses TRBV28 with TRBJ1-4, with TRBD1 matching 9 bases. From germline, CDR1 is MDHEN and CDR2 SYDVKM. This CDR3 has 16 amino acids. The CDR3 sequence: CASTKGGGQGGEKRFF. Written as DNA, the CDR3 is TGTGCCAGCACCAAAGGTGGGGGACAGGGCGGTGAAAAACGGTTTTTT.

The V call is TRBV5-1, the J call TRBJ2-7; 9 nucleotides line up with TRBD2. V was clipped by 1 base and J by 0 bases; unmatched bases: 2. CDR1 is SGHRS, CDR2 YFSETQ, per germline. The CDR3 sequence is 15 residues long. Here the CDR3 reads CASSLTSGYSYEQYF. The CDR3 DNA is TGCGCCAGCAGCTTGACTAGCGGGTACTCCTACGAGCAGTACTTC.

This clonotype was recorded at least ten times. The CDR3 spells CATSRRLATDTQYF. The CDR3 DNA follows: TGTGCCACCAGCAGGAGACTAGCCACAGATACGCAGTATTTT. The V and J genes are TRBV15 and TRBJ2-3, with TRBD2 matching 7 bases. This CDR3 comprises 14 residues. The germline V gene has CDR1 LNHNV and CDR2 YYDKDF (reference sequence). The junction had 2 bases not matched to a gene; V was cut back by 3 bases and J by 2 bases.

This clonotype was observed many times. This chain uses TRBV7-2 with TRBJ2-6, with a weak D call TRBD1 (6 bases). Trimming cost V 2 bases and J 2 bases, with 10 bases left between them. This CDR3 has 16 amino acids. In germline, CDR1 is SGHTA, CDR2 FQGNSA. DNA of the CDR3: TGTGCCAGCAGCTTACCGGCAGGGGCTGGGGCCAACGTCCTGACTTTC. It yields the protein CASSLPAGAGANVLTF.

This clonotype was detected many times. J is TRBJ2-3 and V is TRBV11-2; 12 bases line up with TRBD2. Germline CDR1 is SGHAT and CDR2 is FQNNGV. CDR3 length: 17 residues. The V segment lost 5 bases and the J segment 1 base; nucleotides outside the gene matches: 7. Written as DNA, the CDR3 is TGTGCCAGCAGCCAATCGAGACTAGCGGGGGGCACAGATACGCAGTATTTT. It encodes CASSQSRLAGGTDTQYF.

This clonotype was found many times. DNA for the CDR3: TGCAGTGCTAGAGGCTGGACAGAGAACACAGATACGCAGTATTTT. Translation gives CSARGWTENTDTQYF. The chain is built from TRBV20-1 and TRBJ2-3, with D possibly being TRBD1 (6 bases). CDR1 is DFQATT and CDR2 is SNEGSKA in the germline V gene (reference sequence). CDR3 length equals 15 residues. The germline V and J ends were trimmed by 1 base and 2 bases, with 13 bases remaining between them.

This clonotype was recorded only once. A much bigger clone sits one base away, suggesting this may be a read error. The chain combines TRBV6-6 with TRBJ1-2, with a possible D match to TRBD1 (6 bases). The CDR3 covers 15 residues. The germline V gene encodes CDR1 MNHNY and CDR2 SVGAGI (reference sequence). The CDR3 reads CASSPRSGEGHGDTF. The CDR3 region has the DNA TGTGCCAGCAGTCCACGATCAGGGGAAGGACATGGCGACACCTTC.

This clonotype was seen only a few times. This chain joins TRBV7-9 and TRBJ1-5; a possible D gene is TRBD1 (6 bases). V was shortened by 2 bases and J by 4 bases, with 9 bases between the two germline ends. The germline V gene has CDR1 SEHNR and CDR2 FQNEAQ (reference sequence). CDR3 length: 14 amino acids. This chain's CDR3 is CASSLSGVNQPQHF. CDR3 in DNA: TGTGCCAGCAGCTTATCAGGGGTTAATCAGCCCCAGCATTTT.

With regard to this clonotype: A much larger clone differs from this one at a single base, so this may be a read error. The rearrangement links TRBV6-1 to TRBJ2-5; 8 nucleotides line up with TRBD1. The J call may not be correct, given that the DNA end is closer to TRBJ2-7. Germline assignment: CDR1 MNHNS and CDR2 SASEGT. This CDR3 contains 14 residues. The CDR3 coding sequence is TGTGCCAGCAGTTCGGGACAGGTCGGCCACGAGCAGTACTTC. Translation gives CASSSGQVGHEQYF.

The chain recombines TRBV28 with TRBJ1-6; D is possibly TRBD1 (6 bases). The CDR3 is 15 amino acids. Trimming pared 2 bases from V and 7 bases from J, leaving 12 bases between. Germline CDR1 and CDR2: MDHEN and SYDVKM. The CDR3, as DNA: TGTGCCAGCAGTTTACCCGGGGGGCGGAATTCACCCCTCCACTTT. This gives the protein CASSLPGGRNSPLHF.

Details on this clonotype: A much larger clone differs from this one at a single base, so this may be a read error. V is TRBV7-9 and J is TRBJ2-6; D remains ambiguous. The CDR3 is made up of 15 amino acids. Germline lookup yields CDR1 SEHNR and CDR2 FQNEAQ (reference sequence). With 5 bases removed from V and 0 bases from J, the gap between germline ends came to 8 bases. In nucleotides, the CDR3 is TGTGCCAGCAGCGCCTACGGCTCTGGGGCCAACGTCCTGACTTTC. Translating gives CASSAYGSGANVLTF.

In DNA form, the CDR3 reads TGTGCCAGCATCAAAAGCAAGGGGGATCAGCCCCAGCATTTT. It yields the protein CASIKSKGDQPQHF. This sequence joins TRBV28 and TRBJ1-5; TRBD1 is a possible D gene (6 bases). The CDR3 is 14 amino acids. Between the trimmed V and J ends, which lost 7 bases and 5 bases, there was a span of 15 bases. Germline CDR1 is MDHEN and CDR2 is SYDVKM.